This T cell receptor beta chain was sequenced in a study of cytomegalovirus exposure and HLA in healthy donors. The V gene lost 8 bases and the J gene lost 0 bases, with 17 bases spanning the gap. Germline lookup yields CDR1 MDHEN and CDR2 SYDVKM. This CDR3 spans 15 amino acids. In the PCR, 60 Vbeta and 13 Jbeta primers were used. TCRdb's table, derived via immunoSEQ multiplex PCR, lists solely in-frame clones and lacks some. The sample carries under 250,000 clones, roughly 79% recorded once. The V call is TRBV28, the J call TRBJ2-7; D perhaps matches TRBD1 (6 bases). This clonotype originated in a male donor in good health and CMV-seronegative. Sequenced sample: PBMCs. CDR3 in amino acids: CASYNMDSGSYEQYF. For the CDR3, the DNA is TGTGCCAGCTATAATATGGACAGTGGCTCCTACGAGCAGTACTTC.